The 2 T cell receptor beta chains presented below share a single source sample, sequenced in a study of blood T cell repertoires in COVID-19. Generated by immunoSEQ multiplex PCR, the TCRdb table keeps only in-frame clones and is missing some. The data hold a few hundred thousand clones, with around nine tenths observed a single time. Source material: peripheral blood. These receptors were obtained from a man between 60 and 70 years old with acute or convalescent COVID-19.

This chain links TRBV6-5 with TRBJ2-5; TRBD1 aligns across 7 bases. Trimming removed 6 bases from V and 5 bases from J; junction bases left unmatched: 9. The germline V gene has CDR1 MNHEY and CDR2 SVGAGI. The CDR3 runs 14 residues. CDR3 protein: CASREQGVRETQYF. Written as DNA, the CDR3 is TGTGCCAGCAGAGAGCAGGGGGTACGGGAGACCCAGTACTTC.

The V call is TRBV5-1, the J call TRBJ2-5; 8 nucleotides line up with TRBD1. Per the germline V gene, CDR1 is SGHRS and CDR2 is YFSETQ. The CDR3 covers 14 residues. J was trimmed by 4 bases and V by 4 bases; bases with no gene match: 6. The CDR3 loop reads CASSGVTGAETQYF. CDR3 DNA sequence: TGCGCCAGCAGCGGAGTGACAGGGGCAGAGACCCAGTACTTC.